The 15 T cell receptor beta chains below all came from one sample that was sequenced in a study of control samples from healthy donors and cancer patients. Clones were sequenced by immunoSEQ multiplex PCR, and TCRdb holds only the in-frame ones, with some missing. The sample carries approximately 86,000 clones, about 84% recorded once. The sample consisted of blood. All receptors come from a woman aged 40 to 55 in good health.

V is TRBV18 and J is TRBJ2-3; D is unclear. The CDR3 runs 8 residues. Germline values: CDR1 KGHSH, CDR2 LQKENI. CDR3 nucleotide sequence: TGTGGAACAGATACGCAGTATTTT. It yields the protein CGTDTQYF.

The V call is TRBV5-6, the J call TRBJ1-1; the D is unclear. Germline V gene data show CDR1 as SGHDT and CDR2 as YYEEEE. This CDR3 spans 17 amino acids. The V and J ends lost 4 bases and 0 bases respectively, with 19 bases between them. For the CDR3, the DNA is TGTGCCAGCAGCCATCCCGCCCGCAGGAAAATGAACACTGAAGCTTTCTTT. It codes for CASSHPARRKMNTEAFF.

This chain's CDR3 is CASSFLQGGTHF. The CDR3 DNA follows: TGTGCCAGCAGTTTTCTCCAGGGCGGGACGCATTTT. This chain joins TRBV12-3 or TRBV12-4 and TRBJ1-5; perhaps TRBD1 as D (5 bases). This CDR3 comprises 12 residues. V lost 3 bases and J lost 15, with 15 bases in between.

This chain connects TRBV23-1 to TRBJ1-1; 7 positions match TRBD1. TRBV23-1 is flagged as an ORF with uncertain function. Trimming at V came to 7 bases and at J to 5 bases, leaving 16 bases not matched to a gene. This CDR3 has 16 amino acids. In DNA form, the CDR3 reads TGCGCCAGCACGGGTGGGCAGGGGGTAGAGGGGACTGAAGCTTTCTTT. Its translation: CASTGGQGVEGTEAFF.

The chain combines TRBV5-5 with TRBJ1-3; D may be TRBD1 (5 bases). CDR3 length: 17 residues. V dropped 2 bases and J dropped 0 bases, with 15 bases sitting between them. Germline V lookup: CDR1 SGHKS, CDR2 YYEKEE (reference sequence). In DNA form, the CDR3 reads TGTGCCAGCAGCTTCGTGGGGGGAGCCAGCTCTGGAAACACCATATATTTT. Its translation is CASSFVGGASSGNTIYF. Combining the CDR3 with reference TRBV5-5 and TRBJ1-3 gives the whole variable domain DAGVTQSPTHLIKTRGQQVTLRCSPISGHKSVSWYQQVLGQGPQFIFQYYEKEERGRGNFPDRFSARQFPNYSSELNVNALLLGDSALYLCASSFVGGASSGNTIYFGEGSWLTVV.

This clone was seen a single time. The rearrangement uses TRBV3-1 (or the pseudogene TRBV3-2) and TRBJ1-1; TRBD1 might be the D (6 bases). The V and J ends lost 0 bases and 8 bases respectively, with 13 bases between them. The CDR3 is made up of 14 amino acids. Germline loops: CDR1 LGHDT, CDR2 YNNKEL (reference sequence). This chain's CDR3 is CASSQDARRGEAFF. In DNA, the CDR3 is TGTGCCAGCAGCCAAGACGCGCGGAGGGGGGAAGCTTTCTTT.

The chain is built from TRBV7-2 and TRBJ1-1; tentative D call: TRBD1 (5 bases). V was shortened by 4 bases and J by 4 bases, with 13 bases between the two germline ends. Germline CDR1 SGHTA, CDR2 FQGNSA. The CDR3 is made up of 14 amino acids. The CDR3 loop reads CASSWRVGGTEAFF. Here the CDR3 DNA reads TGTGCCAGCAGCTGGAGGGTGGGGGGCACTGAAGCTTTCTTT.

The chain is built from TRBV12-3 or TRBV12-4 and TRBJ2-7; D possibly corresponds to TRBD1 (6 bases). Trimming removed 5 bases at V and 6 bases at J, with 14 bases between. The CDR3 totals 13 residues. Written as DNA, the CDR3 is TGTGCCAGCAGTCTATCAGGGGCTAGCGAGCAGTACTTC. This sequence encodes CASSLSGASEQYF.

This clone turned up a few times. The chain has TRBV27 and TRBJ1-1; D gene uncertain. CDR3 length: 11 amino acids. V lost 6 bases to trimming and J lost 1 base, with 3 bases between them. CDR1 MNHEY and CDR2 SMNVEV come from the germline V gene (reference sequence). As DNA, the CDR3 is TGTGCCAGCAGATCGAACACTGAAGCTTTCTTT. It specifies CASRSNTEAFF.

This clone has a single count. This chain links TRBV5-1 with TRBJ1-6; 7 nucleotides align to TRBD1. The CDR3 covers 16 residues. V lost 4 bases and J lost 5; bases outside the gene matches: 9. Looked up from germline, CDR1 is SGHRS and CDR2 is YFSETQ. This CDR3 is CASSRNRDSHNSPLHF. As DNA, the CDR3 is TGCGCCAGCAGCCGGAACCGGGACAGCCATAATTCACCCCTCCACTTT.

This clone has only a few counts. The genes are TRBV15 and TRBJ1-5, with a possible D match to TRBD1 (6 bases). The CDR3 has 15 residues. V was trimmed by 0 bases and J by 6 bases, leaving 12 bases between them. Germline V gives CDR1 LNHNV, CDR2 YYDKDF (reference sequence). In DNA form, the CDR3 reads TGTGCCACCAGCAGAGATCAGGGGAGTTTTCAGCCCCAGCATTTT. Amino acid sequence: CATSRDQGSFQPQHF.

The rearrangement uses TRBV11-1 and TRBJ1-2; D perhaps matches TRBD1 (5 bases). Trimming stripped 2 bases from V and 3 bases from J, with 10 bases between. The CDR3 consists of 14 residues. Germline lookup yields CDR1 SGHAT and CDR2 FQDESV (reference sequence). The CDR3 loop is CASSLRGDDYGYTF. The DNA for the CDR3 is TGTGCCAGCAGCTTAAGGGGAGACGACTATGGCTACACCTTC. The full variable domain, completed using reference TRBV11-1 and TRBJ1-2, is EAEVAQSPRYKITEKSQAVAFWCDPISGHATLYWYRQILGQGPELLVQFQDESVVDDSQLPKDRFSAERLKGVDSTLKIQPAELGDSAMYLCASSLRGDDYGYTFGSGTRLTVV.

The chain links TRBV13 to TRBJ1-4; D unresolved. This CDR3 is built from 12 residues. The V gene's germline CDR1 is PRHDT and CDR2 FYEKMQ (reference sequence). Deletions cut 8 bases from V and 8 bases from J, with 12 bases between. The CDR3 spells CASRMGGEKLFF. The CDR3 nucleotides are TGTGCCAGCCGTATGGGTGGGGAAAAACTGTTTTTT.

V gene TRBV24-1 combines with J gene TRBJ1-2; 8 bases map to TRBD1. V was clipped by 2 bases and J by 8 bases; unmatched bases: 6. This CDR3 region has 14 residues. Germline V gives CDR1 KGHDR, CDR2 SFDVKD. The chain's CDR3 is CATSDSRTGSGYTF. The CDR3 DNA reads TGTGCCACCAGTGATTCCCGGACAGGGTCAGGCTACACCTTC.

In DNA form, the CDR3 reads TGCGCCAGCAGCCAAGATGCTACGGGGGCCACCGGGGAGCTGTTTTTT. Its protein is CASSQDATGATGELFF. V usage is TRBV4-3 and J usage is TRBJ2-2; D possibly matches TRBD1 or TRBD2 (6 bases each). Germline V gene sequence: CDR1 LGHNA, CDR2 YSLEER. V was pared by 0 bases and J by 4 bases, with 12 bases between. This CDR3 has 16 residues.